This is a list of T cell receptor beta chains from one sample in a study of CD8 T cells in Susac syndrome. TCRdb ran MiXCR on the immunoSEQ multiplex PCR reads and lists one entry per CDR3 protein. The sample includes 95,000 to 150,000 distinct CDR3 sequences, just under 95% of them seen just once. The specimen sequenced was CD8+ T cells from PBMCs. The receptors were sampled from a human donor with Susac syndrome. CDR3s include the opening cysteine and the closing phenylalanine or tryptophan. D genes are given only for firm matches. Rows may omit the clone size; those that give it use once, few, many or a size class.

v_call: TRBV7-8; j_call: TRBJ1-5; clone_size: NA; d_call: NA; cdr3_aa: CASSLEGNSNQPQHF; cdr3_nt: TGTGCCAGCAGCTTAGAGGGTAATAGCAATCAGCCCCAGCATTTT
v_call: TRBV12-3/TRBV12-4; j_call: TRBJ1-2; clone_size: NA; d_call: TRBD1; cdr3_aa: CASSLGQGDLNYGYTF; cdr3_nt: TGTGCCAGCAGTTTGGGACAGGGCGATCTTAACTATGGCTACACCTTC
v_call: TRBV6-5; j_call: TRBJ2-3; clone_size: NA; d_call: TRBD2; cdr3_aa: CASSYLGSGGATDTQYF; cdr3_nt: TGTGCCAGCAGTTACCTTGGTAGCGGGGGGGCAACAGATACGCAGTATTTT
v_call: TRBV20-1; j_call: TRBJ2-7; clone_size: NA; d_call: NA; cdr3_aa: CSARVGGPAYEQYF; cdr3_nt: TGCAGTGCCAGGGTGGGGGGCCCCGCCTACGAGCAGTACTTC
v_call: TRBV5-4; j_call: TRBJ2-3; clone_size: NA; d_call: TRBD1; cdr3_aa: CASSPLQRQGALGRTDTQYF; cdr3_nt: TGTGCCAGCAGCCCACTACAACGACAGGGGGCGTTGGGGCGCACAGATACGCAGTATTTT
v_call: TRBV29-1; j_call: TRBJ2-1; clone_size: NA; d_call: NA; cdr3_aa: CSVKIQSNEQFF; cdr3_nt: TGCAGCGTCAAAATACAGAGCAATGAGCAGTTCTTC
v_call: TRBV9; j_call: TRBJ1-2; clone_size: NA; d_call: TRBD1; cdr3_aa: CASSPGRGWVHGYTF; cdr3_nt: TGTGCCAGCAGCCCCGGCAGGGGGTGGGTGCATGGCTACACCTTC
v_call: TRBV29-1; j_call: TRBJ1-2; clone_size: once; d_call: NA; cdr3_aa: CSVGPDRDYGYTF; cdr3_nt: TGCAGCGTTGGTCCGGATAGAGACTATGGCTACACCTTC
v_call: TRBV4-2; j_call: TRBJ2-1; clone_size: NA; d_call: TRBD2; cdr3_aa: CASSHRVAGGTYNEQFF; cdr3_nt: TGTGCCAGCAGCCATAGGGTAGCGGGGGGAACCTACAATGAGCAGTTCTTC
v_call: TRBV12-3/TRBV12-4; j_call: TRBJ1-6; clone_size: NA; d_call: NA; cdr3_aa: CASSYKPNLGNSPLHF; cdr3_nt: TGTGCCAGCAGTTATAAACCGAACCTAGGGAATTCACCCCTCCACTTT
v_call: TRBV11-2; j_call: TRBJ2-5; clone_size: NA; d_call: TRBD2; cdr3_aa: CASSLDPSGGETQYF; cdr3_nt: TGTGCCAGCAGCTTAGATCCTAGCGGAGGGGAGACCCAGTACTTC
v_call: TRBV6-6; j_call: TRBJ1-2; clone_size: NA; d_call: NA; cdr3_aa: CASSYSEKGGRSGYTF; cdr3_nt: TGTGCCAGCAGTTACTCGGAGAAGGGGGGACGAAGTGGCTACACCTTC
v_call: TRBV13; j_call: TRBJ2-1; clone_size: NA; d_call: TRBD2; cdr3_aa: CASSSPGVAGVNEQFF; cdr3_nt: TGTGCCAGCAGCTCTCCCGGGGTAGCGGGGGTCAATGAGCAGTTCTTC
v_call: TRBV10-2; j_call: TRBJ2-5; clone_size: NA; d_call: NA; cdr3_aa: CAKPVEETQYF; cdr3_nt: TGCGCCAAGCCCGTCGAAGAGACCCAGTACTTC
v_call: TRBV19; j_call: TRBJ1-5; clone_size: NA; d_call: NA; cdr3_aa: CASSRMDNQPQHF; cdr3_nt: TGTGCCAGTAGCCGTATGGACAATCAGCCCCAGCATTTT
v_call: TRBV4-3; j_call: TRBJ2-5; clone_size: NA; d_call: NA; cdr3_aa: CASSQVQLEETQYF; cdr3_nt: TGCGCCAGCAGCCAAGTACAGCTGGAAGAGACCCAGTACTTC
v_call: TRBV19; j_call: TRBJ1-5; clone_size: NA; d_call: TRBD1; cdr3_aa: CASSPGTGVWEPQHF; cdr3_nt: TGTGCCAGTAGTCCCGGGACAGGGGTGTGGGAGCCCCAGCATTTT
v_call: TRBV19; j_call: TRBJ2-3; clone_size: NA; d_call: NA; cdr3_aa: CASTQGRYSTDTQYF; cdr3_nt: TGTGCCAGTACTCAGGGGAGGTACAGCACAGATACGCAGTATTTT
v_call: TRBV6-5; j_call: TRBJ2-1; clone_size: NA; d_call: TRBD2; cdr3_aa: CASSYSSGSSYNEQFF; cdr3_nt: TGTGCCAGCAGTTACTCGAGCGGGAGCTCCTACAATGAGCAGTTCTTC
v_call: TRBV11-2; j_call: TRBJ2-7; clone_size: NA; d_call: NA; cdr3_aa: CASSSGTPVAQYEQYF; cdr3_nt: TGTGCCAGCAGCTCCGGGACCCCCGTAGCGCAATACGAGCAGTACTTC
v_call: TRBV14; j_call: TRBJ2-3; clone_size: NA; d_call: TRBD2; cdr3_aa: CASSPLAGGSTDTQYF; cdr3_nt: TGTGCCAGCAGCCCATTAGCGGGGGGAAGCACAGATACGCAGTATTTT
v_call: TRBV7-2; j_call: TRBJ2-6; clone_size: once; d_call: TRBD1; cdr3_aa: CARSYRGPGANVLTF; cdr3_nt: TGTGCCAGGAGTTACAGGGGGCCTGGGGCCAACGTCCTGACTTTC
v_call: TRBV29-1; j_call: TRBJ2-7; clone_size: few; d_call: NA; cdr3_aa: CSVGSGEDGEQYF; cdr3_nt: TGCAGCGTTGGTTCAGGGGAGGATGGCGAGCAGTACTTC
v_call: TRBV21-1; j_call: TRBJ2-7; clone_size: NA; d_call: NA; cdr3_aa: CASLTRLGSYEQYF; cdr3_nt: TGTGCCAGCCTAACCAGGTTAGGCTCCTACGAGCAGTACTTC
v_call: TRBV2; j_call: TRBJ2-7; clone_size: NA; d_call: NA; cdr3_aa: CASRTRQLWGSGEQYF; cdr3_nt: TGTGCCAGCAGGACCCGGCAGCTGTGGGGAAGTGGGGAGCAGTACTTC
v_call: TRBV19; j_call: TRBJ2-7; clone_size: NA; d_call: TRBD1; cdr3_aa: CASTPAGGNSDEQYF; cdr3_nt: TGTGCCAGTACCCCGGCAGGGGGTAATAGTGACGAGCAGTACTTC
v_call: TRBV30; j_call: TRBJ2-1; clone_size: once; d_call: NA; cdr3_aa: CAWSWGPNEQFF; cdr3_nt: TGTGCCTGGAGTTGGGGGCCCAATGAGCAGTTCTTC
v_call: TRBV7-9; j_call: TRBJ2-2; clone_size: once; d_call: TRBD1; cdr3_aa: CASSPRDSNTGELFF; cdr3_nt: TGTGCCAGCAGCCCAAGGGACAGTAACACCGGGGAGCTGTTTTTT
v_call: TRBV4-2; j_call: TRBJ2-1; clone_size: NA; d_call: NA; cdr3_aa: CASSRGPTGPSSYNEQFF; cdr3_nt: TGTGCCAGCAGCCGAGGACCGACCGGTCCCAGCTCCTACAATGAGCAGTTCTTC
v_call: TRBV6-4; j_call: TRBJ1-5; clone_size: NA; d_call: NA; cdr3_aa: CASSDGMGQPQHF; cdr3_nt: TGTGCCAGCAGTGACGGGATGGGTCAGCCCCAGCATTTT
v_call: TRBV3-1; j_call: TRBJ1-5; clone_size: once; d_call: NA; cdr3_aa: CASSQGPGNQPQHF; cdr3_nt: TGTGCCAGCAGCCAAGGACCGGGCAATCAGCCCCAGCATTTT
v_call: TRBV29-1; j_call: TRBJ2-7; clone_size: NA; d_call: NA; cdr3_aa: CSVTQGYEQYF; cdr3_nt: TGCAGCGTTACCCAGGGCTACGAGCAGTACTTC
v_call: TRBV30; j_call: TRBJ1-1; clone_size: NA; d_call: TRBD1; cdr3_aa: CAWNLGQVNTEAFF; cdr3_nt: TGTGCCTGGAATCTAGGACAGGTGAACACTGAAGCTTTCTTT
v_call: TRBV3-1; j_call: TRBJ2-1; clone_size: NA; d_call: NA; cdr3_aa: CASSQASWRGAYNEQFF; cdr3_nt: TGTGCCAGCAGCCAGGCCTCTTGGCGGGGAGCCTACAATGAGCAGTTCTTC
v_call: TRBV29-1; j_call: TRBJ1-2; clone_size: NA; d_call: NA; cdr3_aa: CSVDRLNGYTF; cdr3_nt: TGCAGCGTTGACCGGTTAAATGGCTACACCTTC
v_call: TRBV20-1; j_call: TRBJ2-3; clone_size: NA; d_call: NA; cdr3_aa: CSASVTSTDTQYF; cdr3_nt: TGCAGTGCTAGCGTCACTAGCACAGATACGCAGTATTTT
v_call: TRBV20-1; j_call: TRBJ2-7; clone_size: NA; d_call: TRBD1; cdr3_aa: CSADGQESYEQYF; cdr3_nt: TGCAGTGCTGATGGACAGGAGTCCTACGAGCAGTACTTC
v_call: TRBV25-1; j_call: TRBJ2-3; clone_size: NA; d_call: TRBD2; cdr3_aa: CASSDGLLGGADTQYF; cdr3_nt: TGTGCCAGCAGTGACGGGCTCTTGGGAGGGGCAGATACGCAGTATTTT
v_call: TRBV30; j_call: TRBJ2-1; clone_size: NA; d_call: TRBD2; cdr3_aa: CAWSPRGGLVGEQFF; cdr3_nt: TGTGCCTGGAGTCCCCGGGGGGGCCTTGTAGGTGAGCAGTTCTTC
v_call: TRBV6-6; j_call: TRBJ2-1; clone_size: NA; d_call: NA; cdr3_aa: CASGYGNEQFF; cdr3_nt: TGTGCCAGCGGCTATGGGAATGAGCAGTTCTTC
v_call: TRBV12-3/TRBV12-4; j_call: TRBJ1-6; clone_size: NA; d_call: TRBD1; cdr3_aa: CASSQGADSPLHF; cdr3_nt: TGTGCCAGCAGTCAGGGGGCTGACTCACCCCTCCACTTT
v_call: TRBV4-1; j_call: TRBJ2-5; clone_size: NA; d_call: NA; cdr3_aa: CASSLYRDQETQYF; cdr3_nt: TGCGCCAGCAGCCTATACCGGGACCAAGAGACCCAGTACTTC
v_call: TRBV20-1; j_call: TRBJ1-1; clone_size: NA; d_call: NA; cdr3_aa: CSARVTGNRTEAFF; cdr3_nt: TGCAGTGCTAGAGTAACGGGAAATAGGACTGAAGCTTTCTTT
v_call: TRBV30; j_call: TRBJ1-3; clone_size: NA; d_call: NA; cdr3_aa: CAWSLGNTIYF; cdr3_nt: TGTGCCTGGAGTTTGGGAAACACCATATATTTT
v_call: TRBV6-5; j_call: TRBJ2-1; clone_size: NA; d_call: NA; cdr3_aa: CASSYRVNNEQFF; cdr3_nt: TGTGCCAGCAGTTATCGGGTTAACAATGAGCAGTTCTTC
v_call: TRBV12-3/TRBV12-4; j_call: TRBJ2-5; clone_size: NA; d_call: NA; cdr3_aa: CASSPLRGGRETQYF; cdr3_nt: TGTGCCAGCAGCCCCTTGAGGGGGGGCCGGGAGACCCAGTACTTC
v_call: TRBV3-1; j_call: TRBJ1-6; clone_size: NA; d_call: NA; cdr3_aa: CASSQGVGSYSPLHF; cdr3_nt: TGTGCCAGCAGCCAAGGGGTTGGCAGCTATTCACCCCTCCACTTT
v_call: TRBV10-3; j_call: TRBJ2-2; clone_size: once; d_call: NA; cdr3_aa: CAITRQGGPNTGELFF; cdr3_nt: TGTGCCATCACGAGGCAAGGAGGGCCGAACACCGGGGAGCTGTTTTTT
v_call: TRBV4-3; j_call: TRBJ2-3; clone_size: once; d_call: TRBD2; cdr3_aa: CASSQIGLAGGQEDTQYF; cdr3_nt: TGCGCCAGCAGCCAAATTGGGTTGGCGGGGGGCCAGGAAGATACGCAGTATTTT
v_call: TRBV19; j_call: TRBJ1-1; clone_size: NA; d_call: NA; cdr3_aa: CASSIGAGMNTEAFF; cdr3_nt: TGTGCCAGTAGTATAGGGGCAGGCATGAACACTGAAGCTTTCTTT
v_call: TRBV7-9; j_call: TRBJ2-6; clone_size: NA; d_call: NA; cdr3_aa: CASSPGLGVLTF; cdr3_nt: TGTGCCAGCAGCCCCGGGCTCGGCGTCCTGACTTTC
v_call: TRBV12-3/TRBV12-4; j_call: TRBJ1-1; clone_size: NA; d_call: NA; cdr3_aa: CASSPHGQGMAFF; cdr3_nt: TGTGCCAGCAGTCCCCACGGGCAGGGCATGGCTTTCTTT
v_call: TRBV6-1; j_call: TRBJ1-4; clone_size: NA; d_call: NA; cdr3_aa: CASSELGTNEKLFF; cdr3_nt: TGTGCCAGCAGTGAGCTAGGAACTAATGAAAAACTGTTTTTT